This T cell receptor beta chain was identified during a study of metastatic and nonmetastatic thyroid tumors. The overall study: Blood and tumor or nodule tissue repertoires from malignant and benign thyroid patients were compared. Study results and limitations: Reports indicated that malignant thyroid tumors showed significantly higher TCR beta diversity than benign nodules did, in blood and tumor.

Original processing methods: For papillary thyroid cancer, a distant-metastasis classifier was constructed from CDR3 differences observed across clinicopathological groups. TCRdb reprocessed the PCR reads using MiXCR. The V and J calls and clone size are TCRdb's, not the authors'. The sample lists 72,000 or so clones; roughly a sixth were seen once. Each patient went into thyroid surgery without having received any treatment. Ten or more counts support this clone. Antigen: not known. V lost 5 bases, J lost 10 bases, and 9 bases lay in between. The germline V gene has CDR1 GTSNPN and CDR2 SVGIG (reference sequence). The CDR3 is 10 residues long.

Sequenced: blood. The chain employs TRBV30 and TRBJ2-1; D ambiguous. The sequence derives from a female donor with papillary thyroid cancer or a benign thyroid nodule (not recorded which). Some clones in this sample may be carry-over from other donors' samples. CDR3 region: CAWSFGEQFF. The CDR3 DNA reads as TGTGCCTGGTCTTTTGGCGAGCAGTTCTTC.